The present TCR beta chain was sequenced within a study of cytomegalovirus exposure and HLA in healthy donors. Turning to the study itself: Samples from HLA-typed donors yielded about 80 million unique TCRs in an early data release. Among approximately 390 genotyped donors, around 80% fell in the Caucasian-associated ancestry cluster. General study results and limits: In an earlier analysis, productive rearrangement rates for most beta V segments clustered near 87% or 30%.

The PCR made use of 60 Vbeta and 13 Jbeta primers. The protocol was immunoSEQ multiplex PCR, while the TCRdb copy is restricted to in-frame clones and leaves out a portion. The sample consists of about 130,000 clones, around four fifths of them appearing once. In the case of this clone: The antigen is undetermined.

With 0 bases clipped from V and 8 bases from J, the junction kept 2 bases outside the gene matches. The CDR3 has 16 amino acids. Germline V CDR1 and CDR2: MNHEY, SVGAGI. This clonotype was sampled from a human donor in good health. The specimen was PBMCs. The rearrangement joins TRBV6-5 to TRBJ2-1; 15 bases are shared with TRBD2. The DNA for the CDR3 is TGTGCCAGCAGTTACTCGAGGACTAGCGGGGGGGATGAGCAGTTCTTC. Translation: CASSYSRTSGGDEQFF.